This T cell receptor beta chain was retrieved from a study of blood T cell repertoires in COVID-19. As for the study in general: Whether acute or convalescent, the COVID-19 samples came from the United States, Italy and Spain. T cells, B-cell-depleted T cells, or PBMCs supplied cDNA or gDNA.

CDR1 SGHRS and CDR2 YFSETQ come from the germline V gene. The CDR3 contains 15 residues. Between the trimmed V and J ends, which lost 0 bases and 1 base, there was a span of 10 bases. This clone has a single count. Those enrolled in Seattle joined during active infection and were followed longitudinally afterward. Per the study methods: It was from reference gene primer amplification that nucleated cell counts were estimated. Here immunoSEQ multiplex PCR was the method, and the copy in TCRdb shows in-frame clones only, minus some. V and J calls and clone size are as listed in that table; D and trimming were resolved from the DNA. The table records some 110,000 clones, roughly 92% of them present only once.

V and J are TRBV5-1 and TRBJ1-1, with D unclear. The sequenced sample was peripheral blood. The sequence derives from a man aged 50-60 years with COVID-19, enrolled during active disease. Here the CDR3 DNA reads TGCGCCAGCAGCTTGGTGGGAGGGCCGAACACTGAAGCTTTCTTT. Its translation: CASSLVGGPNTEAFF. Supplemented by reference TRBV5-1 and TRBJ1-1, the full variable domain reads KAGVTQTPRYLIKTRGQQVTLSCSPISGHRSVSWYQQTPGQGLQFLFEYFSETQRNKGNFPGRFSGRQFSNSRSEMNVSTLELGDSALYLCASSLVGGPNTEAFFGQGTRLTVV.